These 18 T cell receptor beta chains were sequenced from one sample in a study of T cells in narcolepsy. These TCRs are of unknown antigen specificity. Clones were sequenced by immunoSEQ multiplex PCR, and TCRdb holds only the in-frame ones, with some missing. The sample records roughly 130 clones, 37% being singletons. The sequenced sample was cultured CD8+ T cells from cerebrospinal fluid. The receptors were sampled from a human donor with narcolepsy.

By share of the sample, this clone is large. The rearrangement uses TRBV4-1 and TRBJ1-5; maybe TRBD1 (6 bases). Between the trimmed V and J ends, which lost 0 bases and 12 bases, there was a span of 12 bases. The CDR3 runs to 13 residues. From germline, CDR1 is MGHRA and CDR2 YSYEKL. The CDR3 sequence is CASSQDQGLFQHF. The CDR3 region has the DNA TGCGCCAGCAGCCAAGATCAGGGGCTGTTCCAGCATTTT.

The chain employs TRBV6-5 and TRBJ1-2, with 8 positions matching TRBD1. V lost 2 bases and J lost 3; bases outside the gene matches: 2. Germline CDR1 and CDR2: MNHEY and SVGAGI. CDR3 length: 14 amino acids. CDR3 DNA sequence: TGTGCCAGCAGTTACGACAGGGGCGACTATGGCTACACCTTC. It translates to CASSYDRGDYGYTF.

The genes are TRBV7-2 and TRBJ1-1, with D tentatively TRBD1 (5 bases). This CDR3 has 14 residues. The germline V and J ends were trimmed by 3 bases and 1 base, with 9 bases remaining between them. The germline CDR1 and CDR2 sequences are SGHTA and FQGNSA. CDR3 bases: TGTGCCAGCAGCTTGACAGAGTGGAACACTGAAGCTTTCTTT. Its protein product is CASSLTEWNTEAFF.

This clone was seen only once. The rearrangement links TRBV7-1 to TRBJ1-2; D not resolved. TRBV7-1 is annotated as an ORF whose role is uncertain. The CDR3 is 17 amino acids. The ends were cut back, 5 bases at V and 4 bases at J, with 23 bases in the middle. CDR3: CASSVTRNEGKTYGYTF. The CDR3 coding sequence is TGTGCCAGCAGCGTCACACGTAACGAGGGAAAGACCTATGGCTACACCTTC.

The sample holds a few counts of this clone. The chain carries TRBV7-3 and TRBJ2-5; D perhaps matches TRBD2 (6 bases). V shed 8 bases and J shed 3 bases, with 16 bases lying between them. CDR1 is SGHTA, CDR2 FQGTGA, per germline. The CDR3 is 14 amino acids. The CDR3 spells CASSTGGPEETQYF. The DNA for the CDR3 is TGTGCCAGCTCCACCGGGGGACCCGAAGAGACCCAGTACTTC.

Turning to this clone: One end of the junction is discordant with germline, which a read error may explain. The V gene is TRBV5-8, the J gene TRBJ2-7; 10 nucleotides align to TRBD1. This CDR3 comprises 17 residues. Germline V CDR1 and CDR2: SGHTS, YDEGEE. The CDR3 DNA is TGCGCCAGCAGCCAAGATCTGGGGACAGGGGTAGTCTACGAGCAGTACTTC. Translation: CASSQDLGTGVVYEQYF.

This clone was seen more than once but under ten times. A far larger clone is just one base off, so this is likely a read error. The chain carries TRBV5-6 and TRBJ1-1, with TRBD1 as a possible D gene (5 bases). The germline V gene encodes CDR1 SGHDT and CDR2 YYEEEE. This CDR3 is built from 14 residues. DNA of the CDR3: TGTGCCAGGAGCTTGACAGAGTGGAACACTGAAGCTTTCTTT. Its protein is CARSLTEWNTEAFF.

This chain connects TRBV7-9 to TRBJ2-5; maybe TRBD2 (7 bases). CDR1 and CDR2 from the germline V gene are SEHNR and FQNEAQ (reference sequence). Trimming cost V 2 bases and J 5 bases, with 18 bases left between them. This CDR3 is 16 amino acids long. This CDR3 is CASSLTQTGGPETQYF. In nucleotides, the CDR3 is TGTGCCAGCAGCTTAACCCAGACGGGGGGCCCGGAGACCCAGTACTTC.

This clone came up a few times. The rearrangement links TRBV2 to TRBJ2-5, with a tentative D call TRBD2 (6 bases). V lost 8 bases and J 3 bases, leaving 16 bases between the germline ends. The CDR3 has 14 amino acids. The V gene's germline CDR1 is SNHLY and CDR2 FYNNEI. The CDR3 DNA reads TGTGCCAGCTCCACCGGGGGACCCGAAGAGACCCAGTACTTC. Protein product: CASSTGGPEETQYF.

This chain joins TRBV18 and TRBJ2-6, with 8 positions matching TRBD1. Germline CDR1 and CDR2: KGHSH and LQKENI. Germline trimming cut 0 bases from V and 1 base from J; bases unmatched to any gene: 2. This CDR3 is built from 17 residues. The CDR3 is CASSPPTGGSGANVLTF. CDR3 nucleotide sequence: TGTGCCAGCTCACCACCAACAGGGGGGTCTGGGGCCAACGTCCTGACTTTC.

Only a few counts were recorded for this clone. A far larger clone lies a single base away; this is likely a read error. The chain has TRBV28 and TRBJ1-5; D is unresolved. The CDR3 sequence is 14 residues long. Germline lookup yields CDR1 MDHEN and CDR2 SYDVKM. Trimming pared 5 bases from V and 4 bases from J, leaving 12 bases between. The CDR3 region is CASSVRTWNQPQHF. CDR3 bases: TGTGCCAGCAGTGTACGGACTTGGAATCAGCCCCAGCATTTT.

In DNA, the CDR3 is TGTGCCAGCAGCGAATACGTAAACTATGGCTACACCTTC. Translation: CASSEYVNYGYTF. V usage is TRBV2 and J usage is TRBJ1-2; unclear D gene. V was pared by 6 bases and J by 2 bases, with 10 bases between. This CDR3 is built from 13 residues. Looked up from germline, CDR1 is SNHLY and CDR2 is FYNNEI.

V usage is TRBV6-4 and J usage is TRBJ2-3; 11 bases align to TRBD2. Germline V gives CDR1 MRHNA, CDR2 SNTAGT. This CDR3 is 15 amino acids long. V was clipped by 5 bases and J by 11 bases; unmatched bases: 12. CDR3 DNA: TGTGCCAGCAGTTTAGCGGGGGGGATCGAGATACAGCAGTATTTT. It specifies CASSLAGGIEIQQYF.

The chain recombines TRBV21-1 with TRBJ2-3. TRBV21-1 is labeled a pseudogene. The length of the CDR3 is 17 residues. CDR3 bases: TGTGCCAGCAGGCACACCGTAGCTACAGTCATGAAAGATACGCAGTATTTT. Translation: CASRHTVATVMKDTQYF.

This clone has a handful of counts. The chain couples TRBV7-9 to TRBJ1-1; perhaps TRBD1 as D (5 bases). V lost 3 bases and J lost 1, with 9 bases in between. CDR1 and CDR2 (germline): SEHNR, FQNEAQ (reference sequence). The CDR3 contains 14 residues. The CDR3 here is CASSLTEWNTEAFF. In nucleotides, the CDR3 is TGTGCCAGCAGCTTGACAGAGTGGAACACTGAAGCTTTCTTT.

The rearrangement joins TRBV29-1 to TRBJ1-5, with 7 bases that match TRBD1. CDR1 and CDR2 from the germline V gene are SQVTM and ANQGSEA. The length of the CDR3 is 14 residues. The CDR3 region has the DNA TGCAGTTGCGGCGGGACAGACCCTAATCAGCCCCAGCATTTT. It yields the protein CSCGGTDPNQPQHF. The full variable domain, completed using reference TRBV29-1 and TRBJ1-5, is SAVISQKPSRDICQRGTSLTIQCQVDSQVTMMFWYRQQPGQSLTLIATANQGSEATYESGFVIDKFPISRPNLTFSTLTVSNMSPEDSSIYLCSCGGTDPNQPQHFGDGTRLSIL.

This clone was picked up a small number of times. The rearrangement joins TRBV27 to TRBJ2-3; 9 bases fit TRBD2. CDR1 is MNHEY and CDR2 is SMNVEV in the germline V gene (reference sequence). CDR3 length: 15 residues. The J segment lost 11 bases and the V segment lost 2 bases, leaving 11 bases of the junction unmatched. CDR3 loop: CASSLAGGGEIQQYF. In nucleotides, the CDR3 is TGTGCCAGCAGTTTAGCGGGGGGGGGCGAGATACAGCAGTATTTT.

By proportion, this clone is hyperexpanded. The genes are TRBV5-6 and TRBJ1-1; D is undetermined. V was cut by 1 base and J by 1 base, with 8 bases left in between. Germline values: CDR1 SGHDT, CDR2 YYEEEE. This CDR3 is built from 14 residues. The CDR3 spells CASSLTEWNTEAFF. The DNA of the CDR3 is TGTGCCAGCAGCTTGACAGAGTGGAACACTGAAGCTTTCTTT.